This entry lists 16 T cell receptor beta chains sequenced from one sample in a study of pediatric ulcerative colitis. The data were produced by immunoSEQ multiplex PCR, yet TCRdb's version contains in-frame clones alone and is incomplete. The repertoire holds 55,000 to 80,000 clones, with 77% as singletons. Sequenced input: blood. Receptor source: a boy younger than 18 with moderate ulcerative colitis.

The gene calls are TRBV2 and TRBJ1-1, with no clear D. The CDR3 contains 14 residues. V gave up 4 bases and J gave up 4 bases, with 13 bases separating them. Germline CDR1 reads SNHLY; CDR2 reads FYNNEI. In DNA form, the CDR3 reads TGTGCCAGCAGTGTACAGTTAGGGCGCACTGAAGCTTTCTTT. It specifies CASSVQLGRTEAFF. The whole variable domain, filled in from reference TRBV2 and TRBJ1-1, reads EPEVTQTPSHQVTQMGQEVILRCVPISNHLYFYWYRQILGQKVEFLVSFYNNEISEKSEIFDDQFSVERPDGSNFTLKIRSTKLEDSAMYFCASSVQLGRTEAFFGQGTRLTVV.

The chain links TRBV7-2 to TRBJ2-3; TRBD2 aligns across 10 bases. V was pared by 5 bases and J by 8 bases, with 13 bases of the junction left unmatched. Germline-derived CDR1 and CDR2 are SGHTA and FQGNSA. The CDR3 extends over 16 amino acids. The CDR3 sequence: CASSAPLAGEQSTQYF. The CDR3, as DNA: TGTGCCAGCAGCGCACCCCTAGCGGGAGAACAGAGTACGCAGTATTTT.

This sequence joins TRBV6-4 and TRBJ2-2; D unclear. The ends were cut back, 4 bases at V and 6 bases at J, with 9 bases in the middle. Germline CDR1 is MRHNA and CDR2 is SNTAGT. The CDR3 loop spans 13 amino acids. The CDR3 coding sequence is TGTGCCAGCAGTGTAGACCCGGCCGGGGAGCTGTTTTTT. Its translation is CASSVDPAGELFF.

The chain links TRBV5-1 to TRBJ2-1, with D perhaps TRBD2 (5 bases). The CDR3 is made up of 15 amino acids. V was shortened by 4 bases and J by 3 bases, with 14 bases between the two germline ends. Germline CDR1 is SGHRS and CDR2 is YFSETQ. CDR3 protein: CASSETQLVYNEQFF. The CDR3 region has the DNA TGCGCCAGCAGCGAAACTCAACTAGTCTACAATGAGCAGTTCTTC.

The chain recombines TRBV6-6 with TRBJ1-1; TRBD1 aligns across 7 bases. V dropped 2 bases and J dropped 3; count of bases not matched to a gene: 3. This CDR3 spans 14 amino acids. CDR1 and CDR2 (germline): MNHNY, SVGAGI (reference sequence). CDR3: CASSYDRVDTEAFF. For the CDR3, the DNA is TGTGCCAGCAGTTACGACAGGGTGGACACTGAAGCTTTCTTT.

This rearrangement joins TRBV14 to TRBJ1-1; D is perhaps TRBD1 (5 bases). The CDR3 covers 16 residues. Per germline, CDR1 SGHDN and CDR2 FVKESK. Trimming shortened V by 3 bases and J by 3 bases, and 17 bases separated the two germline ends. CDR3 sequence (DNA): TGTGCCAGCAGCCAGAGGTACGGGGGGTCTGACACTGAAGCTTTCTTT. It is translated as CASSQRYGGSDTEAFF.

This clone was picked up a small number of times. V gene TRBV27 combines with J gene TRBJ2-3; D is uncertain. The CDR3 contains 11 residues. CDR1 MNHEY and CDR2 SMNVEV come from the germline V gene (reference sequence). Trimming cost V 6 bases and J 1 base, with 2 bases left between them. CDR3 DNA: TGTGCCAGCAGGGGCACAGATACGCAGTATTTT. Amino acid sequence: CASRGTDTQYF.

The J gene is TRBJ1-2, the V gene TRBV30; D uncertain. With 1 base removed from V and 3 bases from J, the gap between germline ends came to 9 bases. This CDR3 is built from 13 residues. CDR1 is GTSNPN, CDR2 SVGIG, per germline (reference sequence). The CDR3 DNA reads TGTGCCTGGAGTGCCCGGGCTGACTATGGCTACACCTTC. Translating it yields CAWSARADYGYTF.

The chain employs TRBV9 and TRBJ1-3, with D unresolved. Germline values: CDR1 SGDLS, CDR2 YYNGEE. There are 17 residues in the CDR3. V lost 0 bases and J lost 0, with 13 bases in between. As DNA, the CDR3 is TGTGCCAGCAGCGTAGAGTTGGAGGGCCACTCTGGAAACACCATATATTTT. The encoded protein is CASSVELEGHSGNTIYF.

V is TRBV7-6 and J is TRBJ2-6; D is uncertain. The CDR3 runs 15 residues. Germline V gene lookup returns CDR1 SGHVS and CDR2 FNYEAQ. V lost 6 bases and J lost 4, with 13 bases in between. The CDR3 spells CASRPELTGANVLTF. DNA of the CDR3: TGTGCCAGCAGACCTGAATTGACCGGGGCCAACGTCCTGACTTTC.

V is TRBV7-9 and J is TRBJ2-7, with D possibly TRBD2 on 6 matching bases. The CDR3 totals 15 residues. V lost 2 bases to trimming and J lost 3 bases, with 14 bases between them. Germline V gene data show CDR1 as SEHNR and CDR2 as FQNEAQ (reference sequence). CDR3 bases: TGTGCCAGCAGCTTACTCCCGGGACTCAACTACGAGCAGTACTTC. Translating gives CASSLLPGLNYEQYF.

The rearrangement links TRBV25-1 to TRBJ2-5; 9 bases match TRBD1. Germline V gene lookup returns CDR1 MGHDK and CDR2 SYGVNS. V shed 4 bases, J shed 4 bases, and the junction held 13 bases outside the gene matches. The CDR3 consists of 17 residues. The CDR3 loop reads CASSGQPNRGRGETQYF. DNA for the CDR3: TGTGCCAGCAGTGGCCAGCCGAACAGGGGGCGGGGAGAGACCCAGTACTTC.

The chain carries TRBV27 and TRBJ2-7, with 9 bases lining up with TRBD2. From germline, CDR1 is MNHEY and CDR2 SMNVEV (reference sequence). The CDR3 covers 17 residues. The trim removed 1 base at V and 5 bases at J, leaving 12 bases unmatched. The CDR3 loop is CASSLFSGGGSLNEQYF. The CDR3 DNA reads TGTGCCAGCAGTTTATTTAGCGGGGGAGGTAGCCTCAACGAGCAGTACTTC.

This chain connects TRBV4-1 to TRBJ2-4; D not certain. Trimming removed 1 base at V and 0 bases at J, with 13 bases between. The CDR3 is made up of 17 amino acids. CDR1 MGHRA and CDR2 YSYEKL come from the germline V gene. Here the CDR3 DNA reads TGCGCCAGCAGCCAAGGACAAAGTACAATAGCCAAAAACATTCAGTACTTC. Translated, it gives CASSQGQSTIAKNIQYF.

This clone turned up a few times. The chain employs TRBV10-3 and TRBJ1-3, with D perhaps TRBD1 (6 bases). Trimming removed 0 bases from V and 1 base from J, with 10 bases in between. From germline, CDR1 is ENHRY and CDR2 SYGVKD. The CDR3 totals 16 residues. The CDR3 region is CAISESPTGSGNTIYF. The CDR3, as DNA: TGTGCCATCAGTGAGTCTCCGACAGGTTCTGGAAACACCATATATTTT.

Written as DNA, the CDR3 is TGTGCCAGCAGACCCCGGCAGGGGGCCGGCATTCAGTACTTC. It translates to CASRPRQGAGIQYF. V and J are TRBV27 and TRBJ2-4, with TRBD1 identical over 8 bases. This CDR3 spans 14 amino acids. The V gene end was trimmed by 6 bases and the J gene end by 9 bases; junction bases not matched to a gene: 10. Germline CDR1 and CDR2: MNHEY and SMNVEV (reference sequence).